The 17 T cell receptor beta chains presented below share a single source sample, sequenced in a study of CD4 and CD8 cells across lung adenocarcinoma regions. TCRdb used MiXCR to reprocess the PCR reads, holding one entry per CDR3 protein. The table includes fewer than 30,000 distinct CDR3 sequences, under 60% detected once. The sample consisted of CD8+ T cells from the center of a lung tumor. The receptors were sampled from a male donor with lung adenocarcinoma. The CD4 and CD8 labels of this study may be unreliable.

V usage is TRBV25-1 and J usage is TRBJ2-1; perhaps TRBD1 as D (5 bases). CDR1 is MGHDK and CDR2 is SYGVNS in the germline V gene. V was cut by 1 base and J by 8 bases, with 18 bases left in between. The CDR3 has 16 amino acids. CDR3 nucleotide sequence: TGTGCCAGCAGTGAATGGGGCAGTGGTGGGTTCGATGAGCAGTTCTTC. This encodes CASSEWGSGGFDEQFF.

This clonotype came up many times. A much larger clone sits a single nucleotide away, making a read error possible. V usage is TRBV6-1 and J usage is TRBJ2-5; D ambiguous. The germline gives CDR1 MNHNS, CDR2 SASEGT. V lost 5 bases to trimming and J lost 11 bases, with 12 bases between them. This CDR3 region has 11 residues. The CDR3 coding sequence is TGTGCCAGCAGTAGCGCAGTTAAGCAGTACTTC. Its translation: CASSSAVKQYF.

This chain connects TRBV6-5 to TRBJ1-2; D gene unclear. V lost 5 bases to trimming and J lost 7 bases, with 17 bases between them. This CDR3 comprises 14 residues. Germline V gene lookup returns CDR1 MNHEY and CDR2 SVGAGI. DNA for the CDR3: TGTGCCAGCAGTAACCCCGCCTATCGAGGTGGCTACACCTTC. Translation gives CASSNPAYRGGYTF.

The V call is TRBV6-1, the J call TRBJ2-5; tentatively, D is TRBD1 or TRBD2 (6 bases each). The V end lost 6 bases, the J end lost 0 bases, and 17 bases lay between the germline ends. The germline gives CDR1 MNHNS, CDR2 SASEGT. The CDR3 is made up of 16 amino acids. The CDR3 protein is CASRGDGGRDQETQYF. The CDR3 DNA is TGTGCCAGCAGGGGGGACGGGGGCCGGGACCAAGAGACCCAGTACTTC.

CDR3 DNA: TGTGCCAGCAGCTCCGGCGGGGGGAATACGCAGTATTTT. Residues: CASSSGGGNTQYF. The J gene is TRBJ2-3, the V gene TRBV28; 8 bases are a match to TRBD2. Germline-derived CDR1 and CDR2 are MDHEN and SYDVKM. The CDR3 runs 13 residues. The ends lost 6 bases at V and 7 bases at J; junction bases unmatched: 6.

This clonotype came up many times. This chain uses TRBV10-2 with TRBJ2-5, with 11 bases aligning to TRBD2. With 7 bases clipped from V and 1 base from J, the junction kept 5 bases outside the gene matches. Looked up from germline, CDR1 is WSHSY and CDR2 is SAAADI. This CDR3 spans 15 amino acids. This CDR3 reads CASMRLAGSQETQYF. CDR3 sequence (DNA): TGCGCCAGCATGCGACTAGCGGGGTCCCAAGAGACCCAGTACTTC.

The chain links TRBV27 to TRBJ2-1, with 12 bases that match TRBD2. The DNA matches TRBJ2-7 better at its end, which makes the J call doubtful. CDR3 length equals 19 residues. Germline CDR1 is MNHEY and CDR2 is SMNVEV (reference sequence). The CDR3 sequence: CASSLRTSGIMGLRYEQYF. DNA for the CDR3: TGTGCCAGCAGTTTGAGGACTAGCGGGATAATGGGTTTAAGGTACGAGCAGTACTTC.

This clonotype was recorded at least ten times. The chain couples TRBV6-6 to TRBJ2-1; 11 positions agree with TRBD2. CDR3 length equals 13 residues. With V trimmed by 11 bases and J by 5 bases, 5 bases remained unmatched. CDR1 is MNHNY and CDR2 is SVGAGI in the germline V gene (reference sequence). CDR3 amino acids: CALRGLADNEQFF. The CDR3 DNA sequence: TGTGCCCTTCGGGGACTAGCGGACAATGAGCAGTTCTTC.

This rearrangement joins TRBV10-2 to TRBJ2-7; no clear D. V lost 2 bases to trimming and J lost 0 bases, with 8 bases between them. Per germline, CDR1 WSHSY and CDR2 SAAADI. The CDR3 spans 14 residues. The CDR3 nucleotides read TGCGCCAGCAGTGAGGGAGCCCCCTCCTACGAGCAGTACTTC. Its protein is CASSEGAPSYEQYF.

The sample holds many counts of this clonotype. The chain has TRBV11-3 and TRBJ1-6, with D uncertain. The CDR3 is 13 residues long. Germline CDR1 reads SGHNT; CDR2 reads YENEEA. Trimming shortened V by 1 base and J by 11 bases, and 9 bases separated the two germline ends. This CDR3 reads CASSLVPEAPLHF. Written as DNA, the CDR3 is TGTGCCAGCAGCTTAGTTCCGGAGGCACCCCTCCACTTT. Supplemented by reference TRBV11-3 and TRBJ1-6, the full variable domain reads EAGVVQSPRYKIIEKKQPVAFWCNPISGHNTLYWYLQNLGQGPELLIRYENEEAVDDSQLPKDRFSAERLKGVDSTLKIQPAELGDSAVYLCASSLVPEAPLHFGNGTRLTVT.

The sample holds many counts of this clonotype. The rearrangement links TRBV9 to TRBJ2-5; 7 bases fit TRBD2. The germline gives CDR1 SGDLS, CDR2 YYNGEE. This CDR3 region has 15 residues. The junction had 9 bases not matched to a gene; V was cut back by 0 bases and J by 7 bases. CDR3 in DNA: TGTGCCAGCAGCGTAGACGGGGGGTCACACCGGACCCAGTACTTC. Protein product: CASSVDGGSHRTQYF.

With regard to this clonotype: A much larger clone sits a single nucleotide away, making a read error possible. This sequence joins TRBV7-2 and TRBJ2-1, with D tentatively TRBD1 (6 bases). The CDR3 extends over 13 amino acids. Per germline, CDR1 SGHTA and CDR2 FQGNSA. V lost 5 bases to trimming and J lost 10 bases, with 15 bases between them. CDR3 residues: CASSRDRLREQFF. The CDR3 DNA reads TGTGCCAGCAGCCGTGACAGGCTGCGCGAGCAGTTCTTC.

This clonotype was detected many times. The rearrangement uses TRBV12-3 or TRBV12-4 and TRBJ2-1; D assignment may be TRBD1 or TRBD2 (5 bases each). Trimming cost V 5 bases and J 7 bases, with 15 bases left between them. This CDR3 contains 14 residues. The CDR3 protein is CASSRPREKNEQFF. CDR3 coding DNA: TGTGCCAGCAGTCGTCCCAGGGAGAAAAATGAGCAGTTCTTC.

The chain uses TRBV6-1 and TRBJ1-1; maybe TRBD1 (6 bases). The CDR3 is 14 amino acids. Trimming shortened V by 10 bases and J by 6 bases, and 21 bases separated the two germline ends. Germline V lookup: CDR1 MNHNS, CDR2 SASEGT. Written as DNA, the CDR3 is TGTGCCACCTCCACCGAACAGGGACGGTCTGAAGCTTTCTTT. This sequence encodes CATSTEQGRSEAFF.

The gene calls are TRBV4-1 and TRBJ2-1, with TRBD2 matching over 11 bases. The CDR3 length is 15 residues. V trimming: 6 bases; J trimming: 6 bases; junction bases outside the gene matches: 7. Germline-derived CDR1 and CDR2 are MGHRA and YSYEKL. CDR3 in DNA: TGCGCCAGCAGTGTCACCGGGACTAGCGGCAATGAGCAGTTCTTC. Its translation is CASSVTGTSGNEQFF.

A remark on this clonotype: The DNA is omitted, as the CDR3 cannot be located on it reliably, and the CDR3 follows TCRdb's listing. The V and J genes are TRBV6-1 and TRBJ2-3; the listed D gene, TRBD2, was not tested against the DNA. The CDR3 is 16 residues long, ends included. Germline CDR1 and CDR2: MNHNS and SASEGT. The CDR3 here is CASRELWASGTDAQYF.

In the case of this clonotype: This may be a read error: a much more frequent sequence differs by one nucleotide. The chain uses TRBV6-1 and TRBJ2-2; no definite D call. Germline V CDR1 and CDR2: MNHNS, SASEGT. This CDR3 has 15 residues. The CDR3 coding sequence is TGTGCCAGCAGCCCCCAGTCCCGGAACACCAGGGAGCTGTTTTTT. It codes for CASSPQSRNTRELFF.